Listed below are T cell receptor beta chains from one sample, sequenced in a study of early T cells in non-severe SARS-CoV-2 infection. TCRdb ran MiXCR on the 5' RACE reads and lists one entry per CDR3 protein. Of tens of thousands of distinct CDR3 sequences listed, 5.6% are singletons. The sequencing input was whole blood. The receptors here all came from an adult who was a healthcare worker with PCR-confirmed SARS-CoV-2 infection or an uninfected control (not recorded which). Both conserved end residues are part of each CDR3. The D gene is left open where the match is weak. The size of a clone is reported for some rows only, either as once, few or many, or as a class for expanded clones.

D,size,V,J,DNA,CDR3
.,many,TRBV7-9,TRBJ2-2,TGTGCCAGCAGCCTGACAGTTAACGGCGGGGAGCTGTTTTTT,CASSLTVNGGELFF
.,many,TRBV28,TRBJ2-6,TGTGCCAGCAGTTCCGGGACAAGGTACTCTGGGGCCAACGTCCTGACTTTC,CASSSGTRYSGANVLTF
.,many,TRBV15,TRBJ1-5,TGTGCCACCAGCAGAACTGGACCGGCAGAGGATGAGCCCCAGCATTTT,CATSRTGPAEDEPQHF
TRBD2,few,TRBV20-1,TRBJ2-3,TGCAGTGCTAGTGGGGGTATAGCGGGTCCCCGCACAGATACGCAGTATTTT,CSASGGIAGPRTDTQYF
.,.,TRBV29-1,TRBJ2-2,TGCAGCGTTGAAGAGGACCCCACCGGGGAGCTGTTTTTT,CSVEEDPTGELFF
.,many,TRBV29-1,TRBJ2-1,TGCAGCGCCAGGACTCAGGCGGATGAGCAGTTCTTC,CSARTQADEQFF
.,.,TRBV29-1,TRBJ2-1,TGCAGCGTATCCCAGGGGGGCTCCTACAATGAGCAGTTCTTC,CSVSQGGSYNEQFF
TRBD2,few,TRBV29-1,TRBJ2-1,TGCAGCGTTGAGATTAGCGGGATCTCCTACAATGAGCAGTTCTTC,CSVEISGISYNEQFF
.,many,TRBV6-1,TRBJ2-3,TGTGCCAGCAGTGGCCAGCGGACAGATACGCAGTATTTT,CASSGQRTDTQYF
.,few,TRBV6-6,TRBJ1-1,TGTGCCAGCACCCAATTCCTGGAAAACACTGAAGCTTTCTTT,CASTQFLENTEAFF
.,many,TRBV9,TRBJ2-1,TGTGCCAGCAGCTCATCCCGGACTTTCATCGATGAGCAGTTCTTC,CASSSSRTFIDEQFF
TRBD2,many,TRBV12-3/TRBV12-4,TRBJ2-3,TGTGCCAGCAGTTTATTATCCAGCGGGGGGACAGATACGCAGTATTTT,CASSLLSSGGTDTQYF
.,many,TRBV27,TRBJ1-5,TGTGCCAGCAGAACAGGAATTGTCAGCAATCAGCCCCAGCATTTT,CASRTGIVSNQPQHF
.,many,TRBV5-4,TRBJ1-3,TGTGCCAGCAGCTCTCAGGTGGATGGAGGAAACACCATATATTTT,CASSSQVDGGNTIYF
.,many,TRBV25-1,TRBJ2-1,TGTGCCAGCAGTGATGTAACAGGTGAGGGTGAGCAGTTCTTC,CASSDVTGEGEQFF